This T cell receptor (beta chain) was profiled in a study of vaccination and CD4 T cells after COVID-19. Study as a whole: Sampling after COVID took place at a median of about 91 days (range 35 to 161) following diagnosis.

Time point indicated: late sampling 161 to 241 days after vaccination in three convalescent patients. Treatment indicated: approximately nine-day PBMC culture with coronavirus spike peptide pools or control peptides (ViraFEST assay). The Oncomine TCR Beta short-read assay generated sequence data from the DNA of cultured CD4+ T cells. Using the QIAamp micro DNA kit, genomic DNA was extracted from the CD4+ T cells that had been cultured. TCRdb re-called the PCR reads through MiXCR, storing one row per CDR3 protein. The table has tens of thousands of distinct CDR3 sequences, roughly two fifths seen once. This clonotype was observed a single time. Its antigen is still unknown. Germline-derived CDR1 and CDR2 are SGDLS and YYNGEE. The CDR3 is 14 residues long. Trimming removed 6 bases from V and 5 bases from J, with 17 bases in between.

V usage is TRBV9 and J usage is TRBJ2-5; D may be TRBD2 (6 bases). This receptor was obtained from a human donor who had recovered from COVID-19. The sample consisted of CD4+ T cells from blood, cultured in vitro, taken about 7 months after SARS-CoV-2 vaccination. This CDR3 is CASTPTSWGETQYF. The DNA of the CDR3 is TGTGCCAGCACCCCGACTAGTTGGGGTGAGACCCAGTACTTC.